The rows below give T cell receptor beta chains drawn from one sample of a study of beta chain features in type 1 diabetes. TCRdb's copy holds only in-frame clones and misses some; the assay was immunoSEQ multiplex PCR. The sample shows roughly 400,000 clones, more than 11% of them seen only once. The material sequenced was naive CD4+ T cells from blood. These receptors were collected from a man aged 25-45 years in good health. Each CDR3 is given with its conserved first and last residue. The D gene is left open where the match is weak. Part of the rows lack a size; the others show once, few, many or a class for expanded clones.

clone size: few; J gene: TRBJ2-7; V gene: TRBV7-4; D gene: .; CDR3 protein: CASSLGETRYEQYF; CDR3 DNA: TGTGCCAGCAGCTTAGGGGAAACCCGCTACGAGCAGTACTTC
clone size: few; J gene: TRBJ2-5; V gene: TRBV5-1; D gene: TRBD1; CDR3 protein: CASSLAGTGDLETQYF; CDR3 DNA: TGCGCCAGCAGCTTGGCCGGGACAGGGGATTTGGAGACCCAGTACTTC
clone size: .; J gene: TRBJ2-6; V gene: TRBV7-2; D gene: .; CDR3 protein: CASSLFTAFGANVLTF; CDR3 DNA: TGTGCCAGCAGCTTATTTACCGCGTTTGGGGCCAACGTCCTGACTTTC
clone size: .; J gene: TRBJ2-3; V gene: TRBV9; D gene: .; CDR3 protein: CASSEYELGTDTQYF; CDR3 DNA: TGTGCCAGCAGCGAGTACGAGCTCGGCACAGATACGCAGTATTTT
clone size: .; J gene: TRBJ2-1; V gene: TRBV7-9; D gene: TRBD2; CDR3 protein: CASSVLAGAYNEQFF; CDR3 DNA: TGTGCCAGCAGCGTCCTAGCGGGAGCCTACAATGAGCAGTTCTTC
clone size: few; J gene: TRBJ1-1; V gene: TRBV6-5; D gene: .; CDR3 protein: CASSQSGADNTEAFF; CDR3 DNA: TGTGCCAGCAGCCAATCGGGAGCCGATAACACTGAAGCTTTCTTT
clone size: .; J gene: TRBJ1-5; V gene: TRBV6-1; D gene: TRBD1; CDR3 protein: CASSAGVGPGQGGQPQHF; CDR3 DNA: TGTGCCAGCAGTGCTGGTGTTGGACCCGGACAGGGTGGCCAGCCCCAGCATTTT
clone size: few; J gene: TRBJ2-4; V gene: TRBV6-5; D gene: .; CDR3 protein: CASSYDRVKNIQYF; CDR3 DNA: TGTGCCAGCAGTTACGATAGGGTCAAAAACATTCAGTACTTC
clone size: .; J gene: TRBJ2-1; V gene: TRBV2; D gene: .; CDR3 protein: CASSGDYNEQFF; CDR3 DNA: TGTGCCAGCAGTGGGGACTACAATGAGCAGTTCTTC
clone size: .; J gene: TRBJ2-3; V gene: TRBV5-6; D gene: .; CDR3 protein: CASSLGSSSPADTQYF; CDR3 DNA: TGTGCCAGCAGCTTGGGTTCGTCGTCCCCGGCTGATACGCAGTATTTT
clone size: few; J gene: TRBJ2-3; V gene: TRBV7-2; D gene: TRBD2; CDR3 protein: CASSPQTGSGRAPDTQYF; CDR3 DNA: TGTGCCAGCAGCCCCCAGACGGGCAGCGGGAGGGCCCCAGATACGCAGTATTTT
clone size: .; J gene: TRBJ2-1; V gene: TRBV7-9; D gene: .; CDR3 protein: CASGRTVNEQFF; CDR3 DNA: TGTGCCAGCGGCCGGACAGTCAATGAGCAGTTCTTC
clone size: .; J gene: TRBJ2-7; V gene: TRBV9; D gene: .; CDR3 protein: CASSVSTSLGFEQYF; CDR3 DNA: TGTGCCAGCAGCGTATCCACATCCCTGGGTTTCGAGCAGTACTTC
clone size: many; J gene: TRBJ2-2; V gene: TRBV30; D gene: .; CDR3 protein: CAWSVASRYTGELFF; CDR3 DNA: TGTGCCTGGAGTGTTGCTAGCAGATACACCGGGGAGCTGTTTTTT
clone size: few; J gene: TRBJ2-1; V gene: TRBV20-1; D gene: .; CDR3 protein: CSASSRDEQFF; CDR3 DNA: TGCAGTGCTAGTTCGCGGGATGAGCAGTTCTTC
clone size: .; J gene: TRBJ2-1; V gene: TRBV7-8; D gene: TRBD1; CDR3 protein: CASSPSAGGNEQFF; CDR3 DNA: TGTGCCAGCAGCCCCTCGGCAGGGGGAAATGAGCAGTTCTTC
clone size: .; J gene: TRBJ2-5; V gene: TRBV5-1; D gene: TRBD1; CDR3 protein: CASSLIGTEETQYF; CDR3 DNA: TGCGCCAGCAGCTTGATCGGGACAGAAGAGACCCAGTACTTC
clone size: .; J gene: TRBJ2-3; V gene: TRBV7-3; D gene: .; CDR3 protein: CASSPPGVAAAQYF; CDR3 DNA: TGTGCCAGCAGCCCCCCGGGGGTAGCAGCGGCGCAGTATTTT
clone size: few; J gene: TRBJ2-2; V gene: TRBV25-1; D gene: .; CDR3 protein: CASRPGTTNTGELFF; CDR3 DNA: TGTGCCAGCCGACCCGGGACAACGAACACCGGGGAGCTGTTTTTT
clone size: .; J gene: TRBJ2-2; V gene: TRBV5-1; D gene: .; CDR3 protein: CASSYQPSTGELFF; CDR3 DNA: TGCGCCAGCAGCTATCAGCCCTCCACCGGGGAGCTGTTTTTT
clone size: few; J gene: TRBJ2-6; V gene: TRBV18; D gene: .; CDR3 protein: CASSPRQSSGANVLTF; CDR3 DNA: TGTGCCAGCTCACCACGACAGAGCTCTGGGGCCAACGTCCTGACTTTC
clone size: few; J gene: TRBJ2-5; V gene: TRBV15; D gene: TRBD2; CDR3 protein: CATSRPGLAGQETQYF; CDR3 DNA: TGTGCCACCAGCCGCCCGGGACTAGCGGGGCAAGAGACCCAGTACTTC
clone size: few; J gene: TRBJ1-1; V gene: TRBV6-5; D gene: .; CDR3 protein: CASSRSATVSTEAFF; CDR3 DNA: TGTGCCAGCAGCCGCTCTGCGACAGTCTCGACTGAAGCTTTCTTT
clone size: few; J gene: TRBJ2-3; V gene: TRBV10-3; D gene: TRBD1; CDR3 protein: CAVRQGMPDTQYF; CDR3 DNA: TGTGCCGTACGACAGGGGATGCCAGATACGCAGTATTTT
clone size: few; J gene: TRBJ2-3; V gene: TRBV12-5; D gene: TRBD2; CDR3 protein: CASVPIAGGWTDTQYF; CDR3 DNA: TGTGCTAGTGTCCCTATTGCGGGAGGGTGGACAGATACGCAGTATTTT
clone size: few; J gene: TRBJ2-7; V gene: TRBV12-2; D gene: .; CDR3 protein: CASRLGLAGSSYEQYF; CDR3 DNA: TGTGCAAGTCGCTTGGGACTAGCGGGGAGCTCCTACGAGCAGTACTTC
clone size: .; J gene: TRBJ2-1; V gene: TRBV7-2; D gene: .; CDR3 protein: CASSPGPHNEQFF; CDR3 DNA: TGTGCCAGCAGCCCCGGACCCCACAATGAGCAGTTCTTC
clone size: few; J gene: TRBJ2-1; V gene: TRBV30; D gene: TRBD2; CDR3 protein: CAWSHGRALYNEQFF; CDR3 DNA: TGTGCCTGGAGCCACGGGAGGGCCCTCTACAATGAGCAGTTCTTC
clone size: .; J gene: TRBJ1-5; V gene: TRBV7-2; D gene: .; CDR3 protein: CASSNERNQPQHF; CDR3 DNA: TGTGCCAGCAGTAACGAGAGGAATCAGCCCCAGCATTTT
clone size: .; J gene: TRBJ1-3; V gene: TRBV15; D gene: .; CDR3 protein: CATSRAPDSGNTIYF; CDR3 DNA: TGTGCCACCAGCAGAGCGCCTGACTCTGGAAACACCATATATTTT
clone size: .; J gene: TRBJ2-5; V gene: TRBV30; D gene: .; CDR3 protein: CAWASLGQETQYF; CDR3 DNA: TGTGCCTGGGCGTCCCTAGGGCAAGAGACCCAGTACTTC
clone size: few; J gene: TRBJ2-2; V gene: TRBV30; D gene: TRBD2; CDR3 protein: CAWDSGNVGELFF; CDR3 DNA: TGTGCCTGGGATAGCGGGAATGTAGGGGAGCTGTTTTTT
clone size: few; J gene: TRBJ1-4; V gene: TRBV29-1; D gene: .; CDR3 protein: CSVDLPGEKLFF; CDR3 DNA: TGCAGCGTTGATTTACCGGGGGAAAAACTGTTTTTT
clone size: few; J gene: TRBJ2-1; V gene: TRBV18; D gene: .; CDR3 protein: CASSLIPSGAEQFF; CDR3 DNA: TGTGCCAGCTCGCTCATTCCTAGTGGGGCTGAGCAGTTCTTC
clone size: .; J gene: TRBJ2-3; V gene: TRBV4-3; D gene: TRBD2; CDR3 protein: CASSPTSGGSTDTQYF; CDR3 DNA: TGCGCCAGCAGCCCTACTAGCGGGGGGAGCACAGATACGCAGTATTTT
clone size: .; J gene: TRBJ1-2; V gene: TRBV27; D gene: .; CDR3 protein: CASRTEFYGYTF; CDR3 DNA: TGTGCCAGCAGGACAGAGTTCTATGGCTACACCTTC
clone size: once; J gene: TRBJ1-2; V gene: TRBV7-9; D gene: .; CDR3 protein: CASTQKSGFGYTF; CDR3 DNA: TGTGCCAGCACCCAAAAGTCAGGCTTTGGCTACACCTTC
clone size: few; J gene: TRBJ2-3; V gene: TRBV10-3; D gene: TRBD2; CDR3 protein: CAIRPQRGELDTQYF; CDR3 DNA: TGTGCCATCAGACCCCAGCGGGGGGAACTCGATACGCAGTATTTT
clone size: .; J gene: TRBJ2-1; V gene: TRBV5-1; D gene: .; CDR3 protein: CASSWGTYNEQFF; CDR3 DNA: TGCGCCAGCAGCTGGGGCACCTACAATGAGCAGTTCTTC
clone size: few; J gene: TRBJ1-2; V gene: TRBV29-1; D gene: .; CDR3 protein: CSVATGHGYTF; CDR3 DNA: TGCAGCGTTGCTACAGGGCATGGCTACACCTTC
clone size: few; J gene: TRBJ2-5; V gene: TRBV4-2; D gene: .; CDR3 protein: CASSQETLETQYF; CDR3 DNA: TGTGCCAGCAGCCAAGAGACGCTGGAGACCCAGTACTTC
clone size: once; J gene: TRBJ2-6; V gene: TRBV30; D gene: .; CDR3 protein: CAWSLSSGANVLTF; CDR3 DNA: TGTGCCTGGAGTCTTAGCTCTGGGGCCAACGTCCTGACTTTC
clone size: few; J gene: TRBJ1-2; V gene: TRBV4-2; D gene: .; CDR3 protein: CASSQELGSYGYTF; CDR3 DNA: TGTGCCAGCAGCCAAGAGCTGGGGTCCTATGGCTACACCTTC
clone size: .; J gene: TRBJ2-3; V gene: TRBV7-2; D gene: TRBD2; CDR3 protein: CASSLSGGATDTQYF; CDR3 DNA: TGTGCCAGCAGCCTTAGCGGGGGGGCAACAGATACGCAGTATTTT
clone size: few; J gene: TRBJ2-3; V gene: TRBV7-2; D gene: .; CDR3 protein: CASSLAGSTDTQYF; CDR3 DNA: TGTGCCAGCAGCTTAGCGGGAAGCACAGATACGCAGTATTTT
clone size: .; J gene: TRBJ1-2; V gene: TRBV30; D gene: .; CDR3 protein: CAWKSNRGYTF; CDR3 DNA: TGTGCCTGGAAATCTAATAGGGGTTACACCTTC
clone size: .; J gene: TRBJ2-1; V gene: TRBV7-6; D gene: TRBD2; CDR3 protein: CASSPGTSGYNEQFF; CDR3 DNA: TGTGCCAGCAGCCCCGGGACTAGCGGGTATAATGAGCAGTTCTTC
clone size: few; J gene: TRBJ1-1; V gene: TRBV28; D gene: TRBD1; CDR3 protein: CASSLNQGAGNTEAFF; CDR3 DNA: TGTGCCAGCAGTTTAAACCAGGGGGCAGGGAACACTGAAGCTTTCTTT
clone size: few; J gene: TRBJ2-5; V gene: TRBV7-2; D gene: TRBD2; CDR3 protein: CASSPAGSGETQYF; CDR3 DNA: TGTGCCAGCAGCCCAGCGGGGTCTGGGGAGACCCAGTACTTC
clone size: .; J gene: TRBJ1-2; V gene: TRBV30; D gene: .; CDR3 protein: CAWSVARSYTF; CDR3 DNA: TGTGCCTGGAGTGTGGCTCGTAGCTACACCTTC